This T cell receptor (beta chain) was profiled in a study of identical twins. Whole-study findings and limits: Excess twin sharing in beta out-of-frame sequences was weaker. Insertions were reduced in abundant cord blood beta clonotypes but not in memory repertoires.

This clonotype was counted ten times or more. The antigen remains undetermined. A universal primer binding site was introduced by template switching. The final cDNA contained unique molecular identifiers. TCRdb called the 5' RACE reads again in MiXCR, with one record for every CDR3 protein. The table lists 200,000 to 250,000 distinct CDR3 sequences, more than 9.5% of them singletons. From germline, CDR1 is MNHNS and CDR2 SASEGT. Trimming took 6 bases from V and 0 from J, leaving 15 bases between them. The CDR3 has 15 amino acids. The sample was also reused in another study, on yellow fever vaccine responses in identical twins. As reported in that work: Twins' vaccine T cell responses reportedly seemed partly convergent and partly personalized.

The receptor's source is a woman aged 18-30 years in good health. The chain carries TRBV6-1 and TRBJ2-7; a weak D match, TRBD2 (6 bases). Sequencing was performed on memory (CD45RO+) T cells sorted from blood. The CDR3 region is CASRWDGGSSYEQYF. CDR3 sequence (DNA): TGTGCCAGCAGGTGGGACGGGGGAAGCTCCTACGAGCAGTACTTC.